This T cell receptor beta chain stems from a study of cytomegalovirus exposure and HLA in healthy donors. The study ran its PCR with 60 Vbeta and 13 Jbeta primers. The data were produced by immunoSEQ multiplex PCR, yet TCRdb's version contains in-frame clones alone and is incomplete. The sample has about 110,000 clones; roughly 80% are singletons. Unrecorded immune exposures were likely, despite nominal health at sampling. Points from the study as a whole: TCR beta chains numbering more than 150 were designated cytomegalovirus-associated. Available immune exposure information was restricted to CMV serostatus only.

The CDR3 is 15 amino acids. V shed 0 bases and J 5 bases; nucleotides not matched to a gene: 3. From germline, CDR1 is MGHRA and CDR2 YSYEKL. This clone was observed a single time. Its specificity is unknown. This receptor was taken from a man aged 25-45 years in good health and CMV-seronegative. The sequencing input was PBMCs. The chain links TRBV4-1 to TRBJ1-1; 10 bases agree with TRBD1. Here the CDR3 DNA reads TGCGCCAGCAGCCAAGATGGGACAGGGGAGACTGAAGCTTTCTTT. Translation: CASSQDGTGETEAFF.